This T cell receptor beta chain was recorded in a study of long-term antiretroviral therapy in people with HIV. Study-wide results and limits: No data were available on ART adherence, viral resistance or therapy changes.

The assay, immunoSEQ v3.0, was run at survey level. Produced via immunoSEQ multiplex PCR; TCRdb's table is partial and in-frame only. The sample records about 28,000 clones, just over 85% being singletons. The V gene lost 0 bases and the J gene lost 5 bases, with 4 bases spanning the gap. This CDR3 spans 12 amino acids. The germline V gene has CDR1 SGHTS and CDR2 YDEGEE. By share, this clone counts as medium-sized. As yet, its antigen is unknown. Other DNA sequences in the sample encode the same CDR3. The sequence came from a young woman with HIV. The V and J genes are TRBV5-8 and TRBJ2-3; D is unresolved. The starting material was unsorted PBMCs, obtained 0.8 years after starting antiretroviral therapy. The DNA for the CDR3 is TGTGCCAGCAGCTTGGCTGTAGATACGCAGTATTTT. Its translation is CASSLAVDTQYF.